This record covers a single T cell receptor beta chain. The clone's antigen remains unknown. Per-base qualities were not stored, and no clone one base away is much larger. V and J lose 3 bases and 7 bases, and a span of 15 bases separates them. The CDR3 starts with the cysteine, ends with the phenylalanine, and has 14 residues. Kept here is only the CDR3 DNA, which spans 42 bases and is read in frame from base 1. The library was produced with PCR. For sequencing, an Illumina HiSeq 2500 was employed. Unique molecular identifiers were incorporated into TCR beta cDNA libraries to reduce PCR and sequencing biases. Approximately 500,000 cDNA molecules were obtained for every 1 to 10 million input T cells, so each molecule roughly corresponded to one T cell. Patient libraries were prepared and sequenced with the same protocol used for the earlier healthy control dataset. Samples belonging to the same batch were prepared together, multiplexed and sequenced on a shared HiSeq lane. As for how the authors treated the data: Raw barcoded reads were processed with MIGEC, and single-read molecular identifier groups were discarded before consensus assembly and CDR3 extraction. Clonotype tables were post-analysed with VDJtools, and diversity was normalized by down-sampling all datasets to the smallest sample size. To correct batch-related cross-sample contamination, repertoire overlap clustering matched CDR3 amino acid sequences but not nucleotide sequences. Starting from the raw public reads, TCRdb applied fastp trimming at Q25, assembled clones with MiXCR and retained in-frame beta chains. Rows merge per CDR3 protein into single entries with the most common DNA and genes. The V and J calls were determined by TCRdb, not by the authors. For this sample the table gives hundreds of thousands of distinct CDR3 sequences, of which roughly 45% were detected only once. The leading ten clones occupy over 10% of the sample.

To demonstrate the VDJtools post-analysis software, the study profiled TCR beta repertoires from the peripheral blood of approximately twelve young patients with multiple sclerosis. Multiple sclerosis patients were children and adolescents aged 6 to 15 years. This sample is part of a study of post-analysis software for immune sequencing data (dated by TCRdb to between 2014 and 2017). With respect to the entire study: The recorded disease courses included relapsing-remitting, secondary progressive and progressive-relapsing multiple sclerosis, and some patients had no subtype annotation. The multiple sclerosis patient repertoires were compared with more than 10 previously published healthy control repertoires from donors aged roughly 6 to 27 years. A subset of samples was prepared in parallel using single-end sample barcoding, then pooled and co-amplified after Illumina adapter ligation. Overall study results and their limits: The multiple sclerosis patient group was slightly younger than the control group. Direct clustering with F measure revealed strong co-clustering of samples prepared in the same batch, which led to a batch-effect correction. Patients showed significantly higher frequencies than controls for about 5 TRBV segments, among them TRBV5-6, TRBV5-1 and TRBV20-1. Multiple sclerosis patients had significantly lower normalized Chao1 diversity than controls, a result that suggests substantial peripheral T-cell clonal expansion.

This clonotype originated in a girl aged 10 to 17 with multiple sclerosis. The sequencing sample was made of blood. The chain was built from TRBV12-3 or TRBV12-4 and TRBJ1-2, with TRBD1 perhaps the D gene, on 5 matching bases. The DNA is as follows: TGTGCCAGCAGTTTCGGGACGGGTACAGGTGGCTACACCTTC. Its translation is CASSFGTGTGGYTF.